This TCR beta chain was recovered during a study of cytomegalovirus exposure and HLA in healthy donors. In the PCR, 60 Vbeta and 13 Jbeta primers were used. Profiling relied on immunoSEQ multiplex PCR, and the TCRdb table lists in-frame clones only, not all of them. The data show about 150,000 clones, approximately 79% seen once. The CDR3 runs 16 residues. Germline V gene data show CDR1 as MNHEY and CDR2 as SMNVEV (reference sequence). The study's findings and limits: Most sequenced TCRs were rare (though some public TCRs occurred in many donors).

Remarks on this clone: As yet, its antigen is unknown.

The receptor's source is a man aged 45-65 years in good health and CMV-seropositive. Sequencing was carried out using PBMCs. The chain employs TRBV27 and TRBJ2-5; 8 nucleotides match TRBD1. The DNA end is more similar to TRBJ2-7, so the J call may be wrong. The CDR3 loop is CASSSLFGTGNREQYF. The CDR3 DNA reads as TGTGCCAGCAGTTCACTGTTCGGGACAGGAAATCGCGAGCAGTACTTC.